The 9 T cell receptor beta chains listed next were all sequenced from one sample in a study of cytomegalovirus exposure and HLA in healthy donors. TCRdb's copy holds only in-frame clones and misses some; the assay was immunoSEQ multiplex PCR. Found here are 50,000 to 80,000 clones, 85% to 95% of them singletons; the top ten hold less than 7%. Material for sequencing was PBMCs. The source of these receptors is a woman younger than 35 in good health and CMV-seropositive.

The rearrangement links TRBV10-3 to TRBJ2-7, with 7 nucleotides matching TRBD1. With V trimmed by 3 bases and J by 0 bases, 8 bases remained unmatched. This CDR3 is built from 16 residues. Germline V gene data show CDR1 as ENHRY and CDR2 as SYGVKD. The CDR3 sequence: CAISDYRGPSSYEQYF. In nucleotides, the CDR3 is TGTGCCATCAGTGACTACAGGGGCCCCAGCTCCTACGAGCAGTACTTC.

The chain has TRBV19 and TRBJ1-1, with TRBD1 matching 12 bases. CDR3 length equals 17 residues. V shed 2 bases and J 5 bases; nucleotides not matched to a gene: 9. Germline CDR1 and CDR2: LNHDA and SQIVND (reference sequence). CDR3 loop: CASSIRSGTGGKTEAFF. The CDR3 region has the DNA TGTGCCAGTAGTATAAGATCCGGGACAGGGGGCAAAACTGAAGCTTTCTTT.

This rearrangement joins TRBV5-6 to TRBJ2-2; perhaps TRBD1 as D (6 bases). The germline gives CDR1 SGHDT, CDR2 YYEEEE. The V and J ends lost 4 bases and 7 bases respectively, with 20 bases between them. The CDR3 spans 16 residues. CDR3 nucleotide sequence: TGTGCCAGCAGCCCCCTTGATGGGGGCGCGAACGGGGAGCTGTTTTTT. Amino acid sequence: CASSPLDGGANGELFF. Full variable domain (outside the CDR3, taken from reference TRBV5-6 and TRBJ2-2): DAGVTQSPTHLIKTRGQQVTLRCSPKSGHDTVSWYQQALGQGPQFIFQYYEEEERQRGNFPDRFSGHQFPNYSSELNVNALLLGDSALYLCASSPLDGGANGELFFGEGSRLTVL.

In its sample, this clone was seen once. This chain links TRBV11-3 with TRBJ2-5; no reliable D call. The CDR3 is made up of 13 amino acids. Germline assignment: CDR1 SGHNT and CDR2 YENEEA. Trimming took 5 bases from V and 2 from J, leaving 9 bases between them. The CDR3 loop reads CASSLGTQETQYF. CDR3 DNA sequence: TGTGCCAGCAGCCTAGGAACTCAAGAGACCCAGTACTTC.

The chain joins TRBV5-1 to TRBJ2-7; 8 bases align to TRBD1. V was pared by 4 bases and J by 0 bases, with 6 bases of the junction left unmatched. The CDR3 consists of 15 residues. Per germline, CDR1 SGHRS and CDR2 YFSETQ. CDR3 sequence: CASSTSGTGSYEQYF. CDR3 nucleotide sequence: TGCGCCAGCAGCACCTCCGGGACAGGCTCCTACGAGCAGTACTTC.

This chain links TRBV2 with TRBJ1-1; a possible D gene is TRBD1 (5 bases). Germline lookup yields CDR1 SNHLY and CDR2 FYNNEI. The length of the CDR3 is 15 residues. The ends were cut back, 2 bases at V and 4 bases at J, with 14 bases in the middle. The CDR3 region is CASSELGGIGTEAFF. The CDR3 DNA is TGTGCCAGCAGTGAACTCGGGGGGATCGGCACTGAAGCTTTCTTT.

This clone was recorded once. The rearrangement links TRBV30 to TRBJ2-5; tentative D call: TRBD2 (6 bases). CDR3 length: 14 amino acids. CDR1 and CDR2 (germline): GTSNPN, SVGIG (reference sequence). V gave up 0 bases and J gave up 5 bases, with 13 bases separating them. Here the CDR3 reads CAWSVTSSGETQYF. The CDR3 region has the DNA TGTGCCTGGAGTGTAACTAGCTCGGGTGAGACCCAGTACTTC.

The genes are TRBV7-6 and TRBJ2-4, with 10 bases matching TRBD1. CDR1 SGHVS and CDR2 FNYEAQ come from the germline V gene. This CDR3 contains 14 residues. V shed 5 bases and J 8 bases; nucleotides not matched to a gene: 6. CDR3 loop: CASSPRTGGDIQYF. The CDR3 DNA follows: TGTGCCAGCAGCCCGAGGACAGGGGGGGACATTCAGTACTTC.

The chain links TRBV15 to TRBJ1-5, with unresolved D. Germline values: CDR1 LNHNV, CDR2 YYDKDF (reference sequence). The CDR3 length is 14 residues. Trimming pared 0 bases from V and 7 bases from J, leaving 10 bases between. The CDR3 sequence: CATSRDMGGQPQHF. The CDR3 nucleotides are TGTGCCACCAGCAGAGATATGGGAGGACAGCCCCAGCATTTT.